A single sample gave rise to the 8 T cell receptor beta chains below, sequenced in a study of blood T cell repertoires in COVID-19. Using immunoSEQ multiplex PCR, the repertoire was profiled, and TCRdb retains in-frame clones only, with some absent. This sample has more than 200,000 clones, with about 85% found just once. The sequencing input was peripheral blood. The source of these receptors is a woman older than 75 with COVID-19, enrolled during active disease.

V usage is TRBV27 and J usage is TRBJ2-7; 8 nucleotides match TRBD2. V trimming: 6 bases; J trimming: 4 bases; junction bases outside the gene matches: 5. CDR1 is MNHEY, CDR2 SMNVEV, per germline (reference sequence). This CDR3 comprises 13 residues. CDR3 in DNA: TGTGCCAGCAGCCAGCGGGGGCTTTACGAGCAGTACTTC. Amino acid sequence: CASSQRGLYEQYF.

The gene calls are TRBV11-2 and TRBJ2-3, with D possibly TRBD1 on 6 matching bases. The CDR3 length is 14 residues. The V gene's germline CDR1 is SGHAT and CDR2 FQNNGV. Trimming took off 2 bases at V and 2 bases at J, with 8 bases between the two ends. The CDR3 reads CASSLNRVTDTQYF. Written as DNA, the CDR3 is TGTGCCAGCAGCTTAAACAGGGTCACAGATACGCAGTATTTT.

Comment on this clone: This sample includes further DNA sequences coding for the same CDR3. The chain uses TRBV3-1 (or the pseudogene TRBV3-2) and TRBJ1-2, with no clear D. Trimming removed 2 bases from V and 1 base from J, with 5 bases in between. Germline CDR1 LGHDT, CDR2 YNNKEL (reference sequence). This CDR3 is 13 amino acids long. The CDR3 is CASSQTDNYGYTF. In nucleotides, the CDR3 is TGTGCCAGCAGCCAAACAGATAACTATGGCTACACCTTC.

The V and J genes are TRBV28 and TRBJ2-7; D ambiguous. V was pared by 2 bases and J by 2 bases, with 13 bases between. The CDR3 extends over 15 amino acids. Germline lookup yields CDR1 MDHEN and CDR2 SYDVKM. In nucleotides, the CDR3 is TGTGCCAGCAGTTTAGGGTTCGGAACTACCTACGAGCAGTACGTC. This encodes CASSLGFGTTYEQYV.

This clone has a single count. The J gene is TRBJ1-5, the V gene TRBV28; no definite D call. The V gene's germline CDR1 is MDHEN and CDR2 SYDVKM. V shed 4 bases and J shed 6 bases, with 13 bases lying between them. CDR3 length: 14 amino acids. This chain's CDR3 is CASSYESVFQPQHF. The CDR3 bases are TGTGCCAGCAGTTACGAATCGGTTTTTCAGCCCCAGCATTTT.

The rearrangement uses TRBV30 and TRBJ1-1; 7 positions agree with TRBD1. From germline, CDR1 is GTSNPN and CDR2 SVGIG (reference sequence). This CDR3 spans 13 amino acids. Trimming removed 6 bases from V and 1 base from J; junction bases left unmatched: 5. CDR3 sequence: CACYRDRNTEAFF. The CDR3 bases are TGTGCCTGCTACCGGGACAGGAACACTGAAGCTTTCTTT.

As to this clone: This same CDR3 is encoded by further DNA sequences in the sample. The V call is TRBV18, the J call TRBJ2-2; weak D call: TRBD1 (6 bases). V was shortened by 2 bases and J by 0 bases, with 7 bases between the two germline ends. Germline V gene data show CDR1 as KGHSH and CDR2 as LQKENI. The CDR3 has 15 amino acids. The chain's CDR3 is CASSPRTANTGELFF. In nucleotides, the CDR3 is TGTGCCAGCTCACCAAGGACAGCGAACACCGGGGAGCTGTTTTTT.

This clone turned up a few times. This chain joins TRBV2 and TRBJ2-3, with 9 bases aligning to TRBD2. Germline V CDR1 and CDR2: SNHLY, FYNNEI. The CDR3 consists of 15 residues. Trimming took 1 base from V and 4 from J; bases not matched to a gene: 3. In DNA, the CDR3 is TGTGCCAGCAGTGAAGGAGCGGGGGGCGCAGATACGCAGTATTTT. This translates into CASSEGAGGADTQYF. The full variable domain, rest sourced from reference TRBV2 and TRBJ2-3, is EPEVTQTPSHQVTQMGQEVILRCVPISNHLYFYWYRQILGQKVEFLVSFYNNEISEKSEIFDDQFSVERPDGSNFTLKIRSTKLEDSAMYFCASSEGAGGADTQYFGPGTRLTVL.